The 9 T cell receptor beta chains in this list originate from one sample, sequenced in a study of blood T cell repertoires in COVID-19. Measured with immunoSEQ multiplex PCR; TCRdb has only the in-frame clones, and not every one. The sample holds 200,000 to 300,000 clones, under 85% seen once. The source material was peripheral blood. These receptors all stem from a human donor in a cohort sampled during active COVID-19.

In nucleotides, the CDR3 is TGTGCCACCAGTGATCACGGTAGCGGGGGCCCGGATACGCAGTATTTT. Its protein product is CATSDHGSGGPDTQYF. The chain links TRBV24-1 to TRBJ2-3, with TRBD2 matching over 9 bases. The CDR3 sequence is 16 residues long. J gave up 6 bases and V 3 bases, and 9 bases lay outside the gene matches. Germline CDR1 KGHDR, CDR2 SFDVKD.

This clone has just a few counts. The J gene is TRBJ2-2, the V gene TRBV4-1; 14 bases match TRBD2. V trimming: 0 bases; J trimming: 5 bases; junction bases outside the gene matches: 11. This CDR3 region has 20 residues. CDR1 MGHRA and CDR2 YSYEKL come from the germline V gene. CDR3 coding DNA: TGCGCCAGCAGCCAAGATTACAGAGGACTAGCGGGGGGAGGGACCGGGGAGCTGTTTTTT. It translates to CASSQDYRGLAGGGTGELFF.

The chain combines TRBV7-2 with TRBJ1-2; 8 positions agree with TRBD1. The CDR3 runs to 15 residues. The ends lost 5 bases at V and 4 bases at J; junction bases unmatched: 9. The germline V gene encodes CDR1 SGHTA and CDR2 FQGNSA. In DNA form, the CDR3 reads TGTGCCAGCAGCACCCGACAGGGGACGATCTATGGCTACACCTTC. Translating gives CASSTRQGTIYGYTF. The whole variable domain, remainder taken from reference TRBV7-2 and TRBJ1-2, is GAGVSQSPSNKVTEKGKDVELRCDPISGHTALYWYRQSLGQGLEFLIYFQGNSAPDKSGLPSDRFSAERTGGSVSTLTIQRTQQEDSAVYLCASSTRQGTIYGYTFGSGTRLTVV.

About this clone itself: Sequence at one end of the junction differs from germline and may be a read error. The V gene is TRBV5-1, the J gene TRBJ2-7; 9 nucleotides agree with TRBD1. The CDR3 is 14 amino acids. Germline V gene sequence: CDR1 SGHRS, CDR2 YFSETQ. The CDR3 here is CASRLDRGAYEQYF. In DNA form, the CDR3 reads TGCGCCAGCAGGTTGGACAGGGGCGCCTACGAGCAGTACTTC.

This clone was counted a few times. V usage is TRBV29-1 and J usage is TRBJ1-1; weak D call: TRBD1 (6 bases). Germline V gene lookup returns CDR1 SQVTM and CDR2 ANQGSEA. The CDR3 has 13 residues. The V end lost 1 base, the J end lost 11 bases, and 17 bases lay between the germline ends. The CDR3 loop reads CSVEVGTGSLAFF. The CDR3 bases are TGCAGCGTTGAAGTGGGAACAGGGAGCTTGGCTTTCTTT.

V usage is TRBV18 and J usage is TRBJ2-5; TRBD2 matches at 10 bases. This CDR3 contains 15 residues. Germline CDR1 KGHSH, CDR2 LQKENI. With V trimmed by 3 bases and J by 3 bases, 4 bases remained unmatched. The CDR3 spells CASSPLSGREETQYF. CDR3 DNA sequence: TGTGCCAGCTCACCTTTGAGCGGGAGGGAAGAGACCCAGTACTTC.

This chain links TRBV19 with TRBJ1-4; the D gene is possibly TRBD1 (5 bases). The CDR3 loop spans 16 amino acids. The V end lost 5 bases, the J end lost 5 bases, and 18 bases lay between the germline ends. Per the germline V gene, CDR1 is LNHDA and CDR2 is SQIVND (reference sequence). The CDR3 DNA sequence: TGTGCCAGTAGTCCCTCAGGCAGGGTTGAGAATGAAAAACTGTTTTTT. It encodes CASSPSGRVENEKLFF.

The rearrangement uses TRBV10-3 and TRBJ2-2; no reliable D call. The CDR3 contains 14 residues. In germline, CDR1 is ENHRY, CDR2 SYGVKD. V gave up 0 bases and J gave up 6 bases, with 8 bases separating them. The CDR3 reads CAISESRVAGELFF. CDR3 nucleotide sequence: TGTGCCATCAGTGAGTCACGAGTCGCCGGGGAGCTGTTTTTT.

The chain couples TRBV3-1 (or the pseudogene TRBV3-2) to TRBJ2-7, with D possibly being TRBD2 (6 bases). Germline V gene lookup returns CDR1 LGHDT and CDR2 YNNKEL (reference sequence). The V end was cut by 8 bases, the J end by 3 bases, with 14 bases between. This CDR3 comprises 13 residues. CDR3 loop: CASHRGGSYEQYF. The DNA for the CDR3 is TGTGCCAGCCACCGAGGAGGGAGCTACGAGCAGTACTTC.